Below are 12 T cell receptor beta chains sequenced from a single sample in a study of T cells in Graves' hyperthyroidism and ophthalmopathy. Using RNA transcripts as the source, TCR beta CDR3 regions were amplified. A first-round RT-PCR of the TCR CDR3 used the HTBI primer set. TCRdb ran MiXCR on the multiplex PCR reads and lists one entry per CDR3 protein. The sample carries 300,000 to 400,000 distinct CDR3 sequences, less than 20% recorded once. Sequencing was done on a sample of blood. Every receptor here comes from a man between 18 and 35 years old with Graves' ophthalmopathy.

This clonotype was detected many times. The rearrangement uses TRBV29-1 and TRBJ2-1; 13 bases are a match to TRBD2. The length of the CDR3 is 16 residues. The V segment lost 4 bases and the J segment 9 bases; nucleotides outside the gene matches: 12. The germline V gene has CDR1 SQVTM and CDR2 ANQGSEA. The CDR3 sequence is CSVGPLTSGGASEQFF. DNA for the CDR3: TGCAGCGTTGGTCCCCTAACTAGCGGGGGGGCCAGTGAGCAGTTCTTC.

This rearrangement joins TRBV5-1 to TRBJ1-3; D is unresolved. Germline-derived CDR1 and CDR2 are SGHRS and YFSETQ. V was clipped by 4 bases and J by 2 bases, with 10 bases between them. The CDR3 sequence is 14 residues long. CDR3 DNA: TGCGCCAGCAGCCAACAGCCTACTGGAAACACCATATATTTT. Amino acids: CASSQQPTGNTIYF.

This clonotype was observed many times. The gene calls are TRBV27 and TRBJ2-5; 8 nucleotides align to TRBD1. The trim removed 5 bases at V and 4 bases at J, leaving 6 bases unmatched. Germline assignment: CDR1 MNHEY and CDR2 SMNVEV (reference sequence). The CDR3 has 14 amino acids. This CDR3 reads CASSINRGRETQYF. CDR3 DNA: TGTGCCAGCAGTATAAACAGGGGGAGAGAGACCCAGTACTTC.

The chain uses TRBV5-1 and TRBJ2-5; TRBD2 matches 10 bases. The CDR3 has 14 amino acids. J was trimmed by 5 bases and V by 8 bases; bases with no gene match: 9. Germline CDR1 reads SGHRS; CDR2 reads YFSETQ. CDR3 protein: CASTTAGGMETQYF. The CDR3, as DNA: TGCGCCAGTACTACAGCGGGGGGGATGGAGACCCAGTACTTC.

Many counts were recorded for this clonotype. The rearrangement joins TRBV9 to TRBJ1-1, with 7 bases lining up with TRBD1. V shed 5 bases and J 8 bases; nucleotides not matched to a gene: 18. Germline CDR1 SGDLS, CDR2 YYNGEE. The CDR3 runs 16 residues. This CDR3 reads CASRDPGGTLDLEAFF. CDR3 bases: TGTGCCAGCAGAGACCCAGGGGGGACCCTCGATCTCGAAGCTTTCTTT.

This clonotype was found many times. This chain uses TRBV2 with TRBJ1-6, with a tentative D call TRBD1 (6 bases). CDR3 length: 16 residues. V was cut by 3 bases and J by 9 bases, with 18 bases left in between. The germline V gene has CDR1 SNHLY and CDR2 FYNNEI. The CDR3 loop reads CASSDSRGLSFSPLHF. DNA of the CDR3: TGTGCCAGCAGTGATTCGCGGGGGCTTAGCTTTTCACCCCTCCACTTT.

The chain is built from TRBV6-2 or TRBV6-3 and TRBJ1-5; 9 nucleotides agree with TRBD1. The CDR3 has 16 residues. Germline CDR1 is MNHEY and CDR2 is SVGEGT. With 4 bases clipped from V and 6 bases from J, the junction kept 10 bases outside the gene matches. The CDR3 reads CASSFMDRGVGQPQHF. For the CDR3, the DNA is TGTGCCAGCAGTTTTATGGACAGGGGTGTAGGTCAGCCCCAGCATTTT.

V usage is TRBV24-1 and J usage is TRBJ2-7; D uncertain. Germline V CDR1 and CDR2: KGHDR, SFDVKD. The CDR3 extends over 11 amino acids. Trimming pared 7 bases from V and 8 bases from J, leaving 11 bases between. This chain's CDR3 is CATSEGLKQYF. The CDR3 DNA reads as TGTGCCACCAGCGAAGGGTTGAAGCAGTACTTC.

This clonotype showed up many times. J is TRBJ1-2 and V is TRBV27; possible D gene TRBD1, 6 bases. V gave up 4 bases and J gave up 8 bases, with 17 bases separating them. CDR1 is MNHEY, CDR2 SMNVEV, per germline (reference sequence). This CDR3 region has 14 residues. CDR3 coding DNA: TGTGCCAGCAGTTCCACGGGACACGCAAAGGGCTACACCTTC. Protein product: CASSSTGHAKGYTF.

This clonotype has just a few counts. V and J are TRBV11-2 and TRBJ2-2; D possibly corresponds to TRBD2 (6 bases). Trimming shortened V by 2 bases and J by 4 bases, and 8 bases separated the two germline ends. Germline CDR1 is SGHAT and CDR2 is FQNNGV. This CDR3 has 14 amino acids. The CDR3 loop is CASSLIGGTGELFF. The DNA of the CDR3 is TGTGCCAGCAGCTTAATCGGGGGCACCGGGGAGCTGTTTTTT.

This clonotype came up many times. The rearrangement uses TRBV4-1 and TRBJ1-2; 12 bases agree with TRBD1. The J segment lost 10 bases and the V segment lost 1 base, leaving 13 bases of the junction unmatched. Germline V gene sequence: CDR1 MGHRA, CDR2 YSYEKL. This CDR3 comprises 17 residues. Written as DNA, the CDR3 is TGCGCCAGCAGCCAAGGAGGGGGGACAGGGGGCGGGTTTGACTACACCTTC. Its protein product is CASSQGGGTGGGFDYTF.

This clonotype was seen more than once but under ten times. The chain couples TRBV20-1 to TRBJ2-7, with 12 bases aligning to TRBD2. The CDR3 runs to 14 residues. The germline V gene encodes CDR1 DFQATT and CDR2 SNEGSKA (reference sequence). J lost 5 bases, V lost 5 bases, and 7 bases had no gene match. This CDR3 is CSAETTSGGHEQYF. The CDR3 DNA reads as TGCAGTGCTGAAACGACTAGCGGGGGCCACGAGCAGTACTTC.